This TCR beta chain was found in a study of tissue T cells after allogeneic stem cell transplantation. Study results and limitations: Anatomically similar tissues had similar TCR repertoires within each patient. Only a limited share of tissue TCRs appeared in blood or spleen.

Regarding this clone: What it binds is not known.

The method was immunoSEQ multiplex PCR; TCRdb's version includes in-frame clones alone and lacks a portion of them. The sample consists of roughly 2,000 clones, roughly two thirds of them appearing once. Enrolled prospectively were adult allogeneic hematopoietic cell transplant recipients whose graft-versus-host disease was steroid-refractory. Germline values: CDR1 WSHSY, CDR2 SAAADI. CDR3 size: 16 residues. V dropped 9 bases and J dropped 4 bases, with 24 bases sitting between them. The TCR comes from a male patient aged 60 or older with steroid-refractory graft-versus-host disease after an allogeneic stem cell transplant. T cells may partly derive from the graft donor. The sample here was transverse colon tissue, taken at autopsy. The chain has TRBV10-2 and TRBJ2-5; weak D call: TRBD1 (6 bases). CDR3 in amino acids: CARPPRSGTRGETQYF. As DNA, the CDR3 is TGCGCCAGACCCCCCCGCTCCGGGACAAGAGGAGAGACCCAGTACTTC.